Each of the 20 T cell receptor beta chains below was sequenced from the same sample in a study of shared clonotypes between healthy human individuals. Cells designated naive CD8 were CD45RO-negative and were positively selected for CCR7, with terminally differentiated effector memory CD45RA+ cells excluded. The method was immunoSEQ multiplex PCR; TCRdb's version includes in-frame clones alone and lacks a portion of them. The sample has under 2,000,000 clones, about 95% seen once. Sequenced material: naive CD8+ T cells sorted from blood. These receptors were taken from a man between 18 and 29 years old in good health.

As to this clone: Other DNA sequences from this sample encode an identical CDR3 as well. This chain links TRBV2 with TRBJ2-7, with unresolved D. V gave up 3 bases and J gave up 0 bases, with 6 bases separating them. This CDR3 region has 13 residues. Germline CDR1 is SNHLY and CDR2 is FYNNEI. The CDR3 bases are TGTGCCAGCAGTGACCCGAGCTCCTACGAGCAGTACTTC. Its protein product is CASSDPSSYEQYF.

This chain links TRBV4-2 with TRBJ2-3; maybe TRBD2 (5 bases). CDR1 and CDR2 from the germline V gene are LGHNA and YNFKEQ. Trimming left V 0 bases short and J 5 bases short, with 18 bases between. The CDR3 totals 17 residues. The CDR3 region is CASSQDLARGREDTQYF. The CDR3 bases are TGTGCCAGCAGCCAAGATTTGGCCCGGGGTCGAGAAGATACGCAGTATTTT.

This sequence joins TRBV4-1 and TRBJ1-5; D gene uncertain. The CDR3 is made up of 15 amino acids. Per germline, CDR1 MGHRA and CDR2 YSYEKL. V gave up 0 bases and J gave up 1 base, with 7 bases separating them. CDR3 bases: TGCGCCAGCAGCCAAGATCGTTCAAGCAATCAGCCCCAGCATTTT. This sequence encodes CASSQDRSSNQPQHF.

The rearrangement uses TRBV9 and TRBJ2-5, with 13 bases fitting TRBD2. The V gene's germline CDR1 is SGDLS and CDR2 YYNGEE. The trim removed 3 bases at V and 2 bases at J, leaving 7 bases unmatched. The CDR3 totals 17 residues. The CDR3 coding sequence is TGTGCCAGCAGCGCCAGACTAGCGGGGGGCGGGCAAGAGACCCAGTACTTC. Translation gives CASSARLAGGGQETQYF.

CDR3 DNA: TGTGCCAGCAGCTTAGTTGGGGGGTCGGGCACCGGGGAGCTGTTTTTT. Residues: CASSLVGGSGTGELFF. This chain links TRBV11-2 with TRBJ2-2, with D possibly being TRBD2 (6 bases). The CDR3 covers 16 residues. Germline CDR1 and CDR2: SGHAT and FQNNGV. Trimming took off 1 base at V and 4 bases at J, with 13 bases between the two ends.

The chain combines TRBV7-3 with TRBJ2-2; possibly TRBD1 or TRBD2 for D (5 bases each). Trimming pared 7 bases from V and 4 bases from J, leaving 16 bases between. The germline V gene has CDR1 SGHTA and CDR2 FQGTGA. The CDR3 is 15 amino acids. DNA for the CDR3: TGTGCCAGCAATCGGGGCAATTGGAGCACCGGGGAGCTGTTTTTT. This sequence encodes CASNRGNWSTGELFF.

The chain is built from TRBV6-5 and TRBJ2-7; 12 bases map to TRBD2. Losses at the gene ends were 11 bases for V and 0 bases for J; bases not matched to a gene: 8. This CDR3 region has 15 residues. Germline lookup yields CDR1 MNHEY and CDR2 SVGAGI. This CDR3 reads CAAGLAGPFSYEQYF. The CDR3 DNA reads TGTGCCGCAGGACTAGCGGGACCCTTCTCCTACGAGCAGTACTTC.

This chain links TRBV5-6 with TRBJ2-5, with TRBD2 identical over 9 bases. The CDR3 has 16 residues. Trimming at V came to 0 bases and at J to 2 bases, leaving 5 bases not matched to a gene. Looked up from germline, CDR1 is SGHDT and CDR2 is YYEEEE. The DNA for the CDR3 is TGTGCCAGCAGCTTGGTTGGGACTAGCTTACAAGAGACCCAGTACTTC. This gives the protein CASSLVGTSLQETQYF. Variable domain in full (rest from reference TRBV5-6 and TRBJ2-5): DAGVTQSPTHLIKTRGQQVTLRCSPKSGHDTVSWYQQALGQGPQFIFQYYEEEERQRGNFPDRFSGHQFPNYSSELNVNALLLGDSALYLCASSLVGTSLQETQYFGPGTRLLVL.

The genes are TRBV7-9 and TRBJ2-7; 10 positions agree with TRBD1. The V segment lost 5 bases and the J segment 6 bases; nucleotides outside the gene matches: 7. CDR1 is SEHNR and CDR2 is FQNEAQ in the germline V gene (reference sequence). CDR3 length equals 14 residues. The CDR3 reads CASSPGTGVIEQYF. DNA of the CDR3: TGTGCCAGCAGCCCCGGGACAGGGGTGATCGAGCAGTACTTC.

The gene calls are TRBV25-1 and TRBJ2-7; TRBD2 agrees at 8 bases. V lost 3 bases to trimming and J lost 3 bases; unmatched junction nucleotides: 4. From germline, CDR1 is MGHDK and CDR2 SYGVNS. The CDR3 loop spans 14 amino acids. The CDR3 DNA sequence: TGTGCCAGCAGTGATTCGGGGGGGGGCTACGAGCAGTACTTC. Protein product: CASSDSGGGYEQYF.

V and J are TRBV7-9 and TRBJ2-1; D is unresolved. The V gene's germline CDR1 is SEHNR and CDR2 FQNEAQ (reference sequence). Trimming took off 4 bases at V and 4 bases at J, with 11 bases between the two ends. The CDR3 has 14 residues. Here the CDR3 DNA reads TGTGCCAGCAGCTACGTAGTGGGTTACAATGAGCAGTTCTTC. This sequence encodes CASSYVVGYNEQFF.

The chain has TRBV11-2 and TRBJ2-7, with unresolved D. CDR3 length: 13 amino acids. The germline V and J ends were trimmed by 3 bases and 5 bases, with 11 bases remaining between them. Germline CDR1 is SGHAT and CDR2 is FQNNGV. CDR3 bases: TGTGCCAGCAGCTTGAGGTGGAATAACGAGCAGTACTTC. Protein: CASSLRWNNEQYF.

This clone appeared a single time. The chain couples TRBV6-1 to TRBJ1-1, with a weak D call TRBD1 (5 bases). The CDR3 runs to 13 residues. CDR1 is MNHNS and CDR2 is SASEGT in the germline V gene. The ends were cut back, 10 bases at V and 7 bases at J, with 19 bases in the middle. The CDR3 reads CATRDSGTYEAFF. Written as DNA, the CDR3 is TGTGCCACCAGAGACAGCGGCACTTATGAAGCTTTCTTT.

This chain connects TRBV5-6 to TRBJ1-2, with D unresolved. Trimming stripped 4 bases from V and 3 bases from J, with 10 bases between. CDR3 length: 13 residues. Germline lookup yields CDR1 SGHDT and CDR2 YYEEEE. This CDR3 is CASSQASYYGYTF. CDR3 nucleotides: TGTGCCAGCAGCCAAGCGAGCTACTATGGCTACACCTTC.

The chain employs TRBV6-1 and TRBJ2-1; D is possibly TRBD2 (5 bases). Germline CDR1 reads MNHNS; CDR2 reads SASEGT. The length of the CDR3 is 15 residues. V was shortened by 6 bases and J by 9 bases, with 21 bases between the two germline ends. The CDR3 region has the DNA TGTGCCAGCAGCCCACTAGGGCCCTCATCGGTTGAGCAGTTCTTC. Its translation is CASSPLGPSSVEQFF.

The chain carries TRBV19 and TRBJ2-3; 13 bases line up with TRBD2. The CDR3 runs to 13 residues. Germline V gene data show CDR1 as LNHDA and CDR2 as SQIVND (reference sequence). V shed 8 bases, J shed 6 bases, and the junction held 2 bases outside the gene matches. CDR3 DNA: TGTGCCAGTGCGGGACTAGCGGGGGATACGCAGTATTTT. Translation: CASAGLAGDTQYF.

The J gene is TRBJ1-1, the V gene TRBV7-9, with D possibly matching TRBD1 (5 bases). Germline V gene sequence: CDR1 SEHNR, CDR2 FQNEAQ (reference sequence). The length of the CDR3 is 15 residues. Trimming took 1 base from V and 0 from J, leaving 9 bases between them. Written as DNA, the CDR3 is TGTGCCAGCAGCTTAGACGTCAGGGTGAACACTGAAGCTTTCTTT. This encodes CASSLDVRVNTEAFF.

This chain joins TRBV5-1 and TRBJ2-1; TRBD1 matches at 12 bases. V was clipped by 4 bases and J by 4 bases; unmatched bases: 3. The germline V gene encodes CDR1 SGHRS and CDR2 YFSETQ. The CDR3 runs 15 residues. The chain's CDR3 is CASSGTGGPYNEQFF. The CDR3 bases are TGCGCCAGCAGCGGGACAGGGGGCCCATACAATGAGCAGTTCTTC.

This chain uses TRBV11-2 with TRBJ1-3; 8 nucleotides agree with TRBD1. Germline loops: CDR1 SGHAT, CDR2 FQNNGV. With 5 bases clipped from V and 4 bases from J, the junction kept 7 bases outside the gene matches. CDR3 length equals 15 residues. The CDR3 sequence is CASSPPGGLGNTIYF. The CDR3 DNA follows: TGTGCCAGCAGCCCGCCAGGGGGCCTGGGAAACACCATATATTTT.

J is TRBJ2-2 and V is TRBV7-9, with D maybe TRBD2 (5 bases). The CDR3 is made up of 15 amino acids. Germline CDR1 SEHNR, CDR2 FQNEAQ (reference sequence). V gave up 1 base and J gave up 3 bases, with 9 bases separating them. The CDR3: CASSLVGGDTGELFF. CDR3 in DNA: TGTGCCAGCAGCTTAGTAGGAGGCGACACCGGGGAGCTGTTTTTT.